These 18 T cell receptor beta chains were sequenced from one sample in a study of blood T cells in healthy people across ages (dated by TCRdb to between 2015 and 2016). Receptor amplification or capture employed 5' RACE. TCRdb names Illumina HiSeq 2500 as the instrument used. A second PCR of about 6 to 11 cycles was run with a J-beta primer mix and a sample-barcoded 5' primer. TCRdb reworked the public reads: Q25 trimming with fastp, MiXCR clone assembly, productive beta chains retained. Merged by CDR3 protein, the rows form single entries marked with the most common genes and DNA. Counted in this sample were fewer than 950,000 distinct CDR3 sequences; 36% of them appeared once. Of the sample, under 15% is held by the ten largest clones. The source material was blood. Receptors were obtained from a man aged 18 to 30 in good health.

This clonotype was detected ten times or more. The chain uses TRBV5-1 and TRBJ1-4; 9 bases are a match to TRBD1. The CDR3 contains 14 residues. The junction had 2 bases not matched to a gene; V was cut back by 4 bases and J by 4 bases. Germline values: CDR1 SGHRS, CDR2 YFSETQ. CDR3 DNA sequence: TGCGCCAGCAGCGTGGGACAGGGTAATGAAAAACTGTTTTTT. This encodes CASSVGQGNEKLFF.

The V call is TRBV4-3, the J call TRBJ2-1; the match to TRBD2 covers 7 bases. The CDR3 is 14 residues long. CDR1 LGHNA and CDR2 YSLEER come from the germline V gene. Germline trimming cut 3 bases from V and 7 bases from J; bases unmatched to any gene: 6. CDR3 DNA: TGCGCCAGCAGCCAGATGCTAGCGGTTAATGAGCAGTTCTTC. Translating it yields CASSQMLAVNEQFF.

This clonotype was detected only a few times. J is TRBJ2-2 and V is TRBV4-3, with 7 bases matching TRBD1. Trimming removed 6 bases from V and 4 bases from J; junction bases left unmatched: 5. Germline loops: CDR1 LGHNA, CDR2 YSLEER. The CDR3 is 14 residues long. The CDR3 DNA reads TGCGCCAGCAGGCCACAGGGGCCCACCGGGGAGCTGTTTTTT. Amino acids: CASRPQGPTGELFF.

This clonotype was seen many times. The rearrangement joins TRBV6-1 to TRBJ2-4; D is possibly TRBD1 or TRBD2 (5 bases each). Germline loops: CDR1 MNHNS, CDR2 SASEGT. Trimming removed 6 bases from V and 0 bases from J, with 15 bases in between. CDR3 length: 16 residues. CDR3 loop: CASRRDGEIAKNIQYF. CDR3 in DNA: TGTGCCAGCAGGAGGGACGGGGAAATAGCCAAAAACATTCAGTACTTC.

The chain joins TRBV20-1 to TRBJ2-7, with TRBD2 matching 8 bases. Trimming took 5 bases from V and 2 from J; bases not matched to a gene: 5. CDR3 length: 13 amino acids. From germline, CDR1 is DFQATT and CDR2 SNEGSKA (reference sequence). CDR3 bases: TGCAGTGCTTCGGAACTAGCGGCCTACGAGCAGTACTTC. Translation: CSASELAAYEQYF.

The V and J genes are TRBV7-9 and TRBJ2-5; TRBD2 aligns across 10 bases. Germline loops: CDR1 SEHNR, CDR2 FQNEAQ (reference sequence). The CDR3 extends over 16 amino acids. The ends lost 0 bases at V and 5 bases at J; junction bases unmatched: 6. CDR3 in DNA: TGTGCCAGCAGCTTAGCGGCTAGCGGGAGACGTGAGACCCAGTACTTC. Protein: CASSLAASGRRETQYF.

The chain couples TRBV5-6 to TRBJ2-7; D could derive from TRBD1 or TRBD2 (5 bases each). The CDR3 runs 15 residues. Trimming took 2 bases from V and 2 from J, leaving 14 bases between them. Per the germline V gene, CDR1 is SGHDT and CDR2 is YYEEEE. The CDR3 DNA follows: TGTGCCAGCAGCTTCCCGCGGGTGGGGGCCTACGAGCAGTACTTC. It yields the protein CASSFPRVGAYEQYF.

The gene calls are TRBV6-5 and TRBJ1-2, with 7 bases fitting TRBD1. The CDR3 runs 14 residues. V trimming: 0 bases; J trimming: 4 bases; junction bases outside the gene matches: 2. From germline, CDR1 is MNHEY and CDR2 SVGAGI. CDR3 in amino acids: CASSYSGQRYGYTF. Written as DNA, the CDR3 is TGTGCCAGCAGTTACTCGGGACAGCGCTATGGCTACACCTTC.

This chain uses TRBV9 with TRBJ1-2; D not resolved. The ends were cut back, 3 bases at V and 8 bases at J, with 20 bases in the middle. CDR3 size: 15 residues. Germline V gene lookup returns CDR1 SGDLS and CDR2 YYNGEE. The DNA of the CDR3 is TGTGCCAGCAGCGCCGACCTCGGGCAAGGCTTCGGCTACACCTTC. Translating gives CASSADLGQGFGYTF.

The chain uses TRBV18 and TRBJ1-4; D is unclear. Germline-derived CDR1 and CDR2 are KGHSH and LQKENI. CDR3 size: 14 residues. The V gene lost 1 base and the J gene lost 7 bases, with 10 bases spanning the gap. This CDR3 is CASSPLSSSEKLFF. CDR3 nucleotides: TGTGCCAGCTCACCACTGAGTTCTAGTGAAAAACTGTTTTTT.

This chain uses TRBV7-2 with TRBJ2-5; the match to TRBD2 covers 7 bases. With V trimmed by 8 bases and J by 3 bases, 12 bases remained unmatched. The length of the CDR3 is 15 residues. CDR1 and CDR2 from the germline V gene are SGHTA and FQGNSA. The CDR3 reads CASLGSGVWEETQYF. The CDR3 DNA reads TGTGCCAGCTTAGGGAGCGGGGTATGGGAAGAGACCCAGTACTTC.

The rearrangement links TRBV7-8 to TRBJ2-5, with D possibly being TRBD2 (5 bases). V lost 2 bases and J lost 5, with 12 bases in between. Germline V gives CDR1 SGHVS, CDR2 FQNEAQ. The CDR3 contains 14 residues. This chain's CDR3 is CASSLPGSAETQYF. The CDR3 DNA reads as TGTGCCAGCAGCTTACCGGGGAGTGCGGAGACCCAGTACTTC.

This rearrangement joins TRBV12-3 or TRBV12-4 to TRBJ1-1; D remains unclear. Trimming shortened V by 7 bases and J by 3 bases, and 12 bases separated the two germline ends. This CDR3 spans 13 amino acids. The CDR3 protein is CASTTSAYTEAFF. The DNA of the CDR3 is TGTGCCAGCACCACAAGCGCGTACACTGAAGCTTTCTTT.

The J gene is TRBJ2-7, the V gene TRBV4-3, with 9 bases matching TRBD1. CDR1 and CDR2 (germline): LGHNA, YSLEER. V was pared by 5 bases and J by 6 bases, with 8 bases of the junction left unmatched. The CDR3 consists of 14 residues. The CDR3 nucleotides read TGCGCCAGCAGCTTGTGGGACAGGGTGAGCGAGCAGTACTTC. Translated, it gives CASSLWDRVSEQYF.

The chain joins TRBV9 to TRBJ2-5, with 9 bases aligning to TRBD2. CDR1 and CDR2 from the germline V gene are SGDLS and YYNGEE. This CDR3 comprises 13 residues. V was clipped by 7 bases and J by 2 bases; unmatched bases: 3. The CDR3 sequence is CASQTSGQETQYF. In DNA, the CDR3 is TGTGCCAGCCAAACTAGCGGGCAAGAGACCCAGTACTTC.

The chain has TRBV12-3 or TRBV12-4 and TRBJ2-1; 7 nucleotides line up with TRBD2. This CDR3 comprises 17 residues. V shed 3 bases, J shed 7 bases, and the junction held 15 bases outside the gene matches. The CDR3 spells CASSFGAQRGPRNEQFF. The CDR3 region has the DNA TGTGCCAGCAGTTTCGGGGCCCAGCGGGGCCCCCGGAATGAGCAGTTCTTC.

This clonotype was picked up a small number of times. This sequence joins TRBV6-1 and TRBJ1-4; D ambiguous. The length of the CDR3 is 15 residues. Germline-derived CDR1 and CDR2 are MNHNS and SASEGT. Deletions cut 3 bases from V and 10 bases from J, with 18 bases between. CDR3 loop: CASSERTRDRGKLFF. The DNA for the CDR3 is TGTGCCAGCAGTGAGAGAACACGAGATCGAGGAAAACTGTTTTTT.

This clonotype was detected many times. The genes are TRBV9 and TRBJ2-5; no clear D. Trimming took 4 bases from V and 7 from J, leaving 14 bases between them. The CDR3 extends over 13 amino acids. Germline CDR1 and CDR2: SGDLS and YYNGEE. This CDR3 is CASSKDDPRTQYF. The DNA for the CDR3 is TGTGCCAGCAGCAAAGACGACCCCAGGACCCAGTACTTC.